Below are 28 T cell receptor beta chains sequenced from a single sample in a study of T-cell reconstitution after alpha-beta-depleted transplantation in children (TCRdb year 2016). Receptor libraries were prepared by PCR. Sequencing relied on an Illumina HiSeq 2500. TCR libraries were prepared with molecular barcoding, using unique molecular identifiers to normalize TCRbeta repertoire quantification. The raw public data were reprocessed by TCRdb itself: fastp quality trimming at Q25, MiXCR clonotype calling, in-frame beta chains only. Rows are unified per CDR3 protein, each entry keeping the most common DNA and genes. In all, the sample holds about 400,000 distinct CDR3 sequences, and roughly 13% of those were seen once. Around 4.1% of the sample belongs to the ten largest clones. This specimen consisted of PBMCs, obtained from the stem cell graft. The receptors were sampled from a human donor who donated a stem cell graft to a child with Fanconi anemia.

This clonotype was detected ten times or more. The chain has TRBV5-6 and TRBJ2-2; D may be TRBD1 (6 bases). Germline CDR1 is SGHDT and CDR2 is YYEEEE. V lost 6 bases and J 0 bases, leaving 15 bases between the germline ends. This CDR3 has 16 residues. The CDR3 loop reads CASTYFRDTNTGELFF. In nucleotides, the CDR3 is TGTGCCAGCACCTATTTCCGGGACACGAACACCGGGGAGCTGTTTTTT.

This clonotype was seen only a few times. The chain is built from TRBV11-1 and TRBJ1-1; 7 positions match TRBD1. V was pared by 5 bases and J by 5 bases, with 11 bases of the junction left unmatched. Germline-derived CDR1 and CDR2 are SGHAT and FQDESV (reference sequence). The CDR3 contains 15 residues. The CDR3 loop is CASSDHWQGGTEAFF. The CDR3 nucleotides read TGTGCCAGCAGCGACCACTGGCAGGGGGGGACTGAAGCTTTCTTT.

This clonotype was recorded at least ten times. CDR3 DNA sequence: TGTGCCAGCAGCGCAACTAGCGGAGCGAACACCGGGGAGCTGTTTTTT. It is translated as CASSATSGANTGELFF. The chain employs TRBV9 and TRBJ2-2, with 8 bases matching TRBD2. The V gene end was trimmed by 3 bases and the J gene end by 0 bases; junction bases not matched to a gene: 4. Germline V gene lookup returns CDR1 SGDLS and CDR2 YYNGEE. The CDR3 extends over 16 amino acids. Looking up the rest from reference TRBV9 and TRBJ2-2 gives the full variable domain: DSGVTQTPKHLITATGQRVTLRCSPRSGDLSVYWYQQSLDQGLQFLIQYYNGEERAKGNILERFSAQQFPDLHSELNLSSLELGDSALYFCASSATSGANTGELFFGEGSRLTVL.

This clonotype has just a few counts. The chain employs TRBV10-3 and TRBJ1-5; no clear D. CDR3 length: 16 residues. Trimming shortened V by 0 bases and J by 3 bases, and 12 bases separated the two germline ends. Germline V lookup: CDR1 ENHRY, CDR2 SYGVKD. The CDR3 coding sequence is TGTGCCATCAGTGAGTCCTACAGTTCGAACAATCAGCCCCAGCATTTT. Its protein product is CAISESYSSNNQPQHF.

At least ten counts were recorded for this clonotype. This chain connects TRBV5-5 to TRBJ2-3; D is possibly TRBD1 or TRBD2 (6 bases each). With 2 bases removed from V and 2 bases from J, the gap between germline ends came to 18 bases. The CDR3 spans 17 residues. Germline assignment: CDR1 SGHKS and CDR2 YYEKEE (reference sequence). CDR3 region: CASSFGGLWANTDTQYF. The CDR3 coding sequence is TGTGCCAGCAGCTTTGGGGGGCTCTGGGCTAACACAGATACGCAGTATTTT.

The sample holds a few counts of this clonotype. The V and J genes are TRBV28 and TRBJ2-5; 7 bases are shared with TRBD1. This CDR3 is 14 amino acids long. Trimming cost V 5 bases and J 9 bases; bases outside gene matches: 12. Germline V CDR1 and CDR2: MDHEN, SYDVKM. The CDR3 spells CASSTQQGTAAQYF. The CDR3 DNA follows: TGTGCCAGCAGTACCCAACAGGGGACGGCGGCCCAGTACTTC.

This clonotype came up a few times. The chain couples TRBV7-2 to TRBJ2-5; TRBD1 matches 9 bases. The CDR3 is made up of 14 amino acids. J was trimmed by 4 bases and V by 8 bases; bases with no gene match: 8. The V gene's germline CDR1 is SGHTA and CDR2 FQGNSA. The CDR3: CASRGTGLSETQYF. CDR3 in DNA: TGTGCCAGCCGTGGGACAGGGTTATCAGAGACCCAGTACTTC. Full variable domain (outside the CDR3, taken from reference TRBV7-2 and TRBJ2-5): GAGVSQSPSNKVTEKGKDVELRCDPISGHTALYWYRQSLGQGLEFLIYFQGNSAPDKSGLPSDRFSAERTGGSVSTLTIQRTQQEDSAVYLCASRGTGLSETQYFGPGTRLLVL.

This clonotype has at least ten counts. The chain recombines TRBV5-6 with TRBJ2-1, with D possibly matching TRBD1 (5 bases). CDR1 is SGHDT and CDR2 is YYEEEE in the germline V gene. The CDR3 runs to 14 residues. The V gene lost 4 bases and the J gene lost 6 bases, with 14 bases spanning the gap. For the CDR3, the DNA is TGTGCCAGCAGCCGCGGCAGGGTAACCAATGAGCAGTTCTTC. Translation: CASSRGRVTNEQFF. Complete variable domain (other parts from reference TRBV5-6 and TRBJ2-1): DAGVTQSPTHLIKTRGQQVTLRCSPKSGHDTVSWYQQALGQGPQFIFQYYEEEERQRGNFPDRFSGHQFPNYSSELNVNALLLGDSALYLCASSRGRVTNEQFFGPGTRLTVL.

This clonotype was picked up many times. This rearrangement joins TRBV5-1 to TRBJ1-1; D is uncertain. The CDR3 has 11 residues. With 0 bases removed from V and 4 bases from J, the gap between germline ends came to 1 base. Germline CDR1 is SGHRS and CDR2 is YFSETQ. The CDR3 sequence: CASSLATEAFF. CDR3 DNA: TGCGCCAGCAGCTTGGCCACTGAAGCTTTCTTT.

J is TRBJ2-6 and V is TRBV18; 7 bases fit TRBD1. The V and J ends lost 4 bases and 0 bases, in that order; junction bases with no gene match: 6. Germline assignment: CDR1 KGHSH and CDR2 LQKENI. The CDR3 loop spans 17 amino acids. This CDR3 reads CASSLWTGPSGANVLTF. The CDR3 DNA reads TGTGCCAGCTCACTTTGGACAGGACCCTCTGGGGCCAACGTCCTGACTTTC. Drawing the rest from reference TRBV18 and TRBJ2-6, the complete variable domain is NAGVMQNPRHLVRRRGQEARLRCSPMKGHSHVYWYRQLPEEGLKFMVYLQKENIIDESGMPKERFSAEFPKEGPSILRIQQVVRGDSAAYFCASSLWTGPSGANVLTFGAGSRLTVL.

This clonotype showed up many times. V is TRBV7-9 and J is TRBJ1-1; no clear D. Germline V lookup: CDR1 SEHNR, CDR2 FQNEAQ (reference sequence). This CDR3 is built from 12 residues. The V gene lost 5 bases and the J gene lost 7 bases, with 11 bases spanning the gap. This chain's CDR3 is CASSLGKFEAFF. The CDR3, as DNA: TGTGCCAGCAGCCTGGGGAAATTTGAAGCTTTCTTT. The full variable domain, rest sourced from reference TRBV7-9 and TRBJ1-1, is DTGVSQNPRHKITKRGQNVTFRCDPISEHNRLYWYRQTLGQGPEFLTYFQNEAQLEKSRLLSDRFSAERPKGSFSTLEIQRTEQGDSAMYLCASSLGKFEAFFGQGTRLTVV.

This clonotype was counted between two and nine times. The CDR3 loop is CASSDKAGVDGYTF. The CDR3 region has the DNA TGTGCCAGCAGTGATAAGGCGGGTGTAGATGGCTACACCTTC. V is TRBV2 and J is TRBJ1-2, with no clear D. In germline, CDR1 is SNHLY, CDR2 FYNNEI. V dropped 3 bases and J dropped 6 bases, with 14 bases sitting between them. This CDR3 region has 14 residues.

Here the CDR3 reads CSARGRENNQPQHF. CDR3 DNA sequence: TGCAGTGCTAGAGGCAGGGAGAACAATCAGCCCCAGCATTTT. The J gene is TRBJ1-5, the V gene TRBV20-1, with D possibly matching TRBD1 (5 bases). CDR3 length equals 14 residues. V dropped 1 base and J dropped 3 bases, with 10 bases sitting between them. CDR1 is DFQATT, CDR2 SNEGSKA, per germline (reference sequence).

This chain links TRBV7-8 with TRBJ1-5; the D is unclear. Germline V gene sequence: CDR1 SGHVS, CDR2 FQNEAQ. This CDR3 contains 13 residues. The V end was cut by 1 base, the J end by 5 bases, with 6 bases between. In DNA form, the CDR3 reads TGTGCCAGCAGCTTAGAAAGCTATCAGCCCCAGCATTTT. Its translation: CASSLESYQPQHF.

The chain uses TRBV5-1 and TRBJ2-7; D remains unclear. The germline V gene encodes CDR1 SGHRS and CDR2 YFSETQ. Deletions cut 2 bases from V and 7 bases from J, with 16 bases between. There are 14 residues in the CDR3. CDR3 in DNA: TGCGCCAGCAGCTTTCCCTCCCTTACAGAAGAGCAGTACTTC. Translating it yields CASSFPSLTEEQYF. The whole variable domain, filled in from reference TRBV5-1 and TRBJ2-7, reads KAGVTQTPRYLIKTRGQQVTLSCSPISGHRSVSWYQQTPGQGLQFLFEYFSETQRNKGNFPGRFSGRQFSNSRSEMNVSTLELGDSALYLCASSFPSLTEEQYFGPGTRLTVT.

This clonotype was seen a handful of times. The rearrangement joins TRBV7-8 to TRBJ2-7, with D possibly matching TRBD1 (6 bases). V was cut by 3 bases and J by 2 bases, with 20 bases left in between. The CDR3 has 17 residues. The germline V gene encodes CDR1 SGHVS and CDR2 FQNEAQ. This CDR3 reads CASSFLRRSTGAYEQYF. The CDR3 DNA sequence: TGTGCCAGCAGCTTCCTGCGAAGATCGACAGGAGCCTACGAGCAGTACTTC.

The CDR3 sequence is CASSYKTSSYEQYV. As DNA, the CDR3 is TGTGCCAGCAGCTATAAGACCAGCTCCTACGAGCAGTACGTC. V usage is TRBV7-2 and J usage is TRBJ2-7; D is undetermined. The V gene lost 4 bases and the J gene lost 0 bases, with 10 bases spanning the gap. The CDR3 spans 14 residues. Germline CDR1 SGHTA, CDR2 FQGNSA.

Only a few counts were recorded for this clonotype. The chain carries TRBV29-1 and TRBJ1-3; no definite D call. CDR1 is SQVTM and CDR2 is ANQGSEA in the germline V gene. CDR3 length: 13 residues. V was cut by 1 base and J by 9 bases, with 13 bases left in between. This CDR3 reads CSVEAPPPGTIYF. The CDR3, as DNA: TGCAGCGTTGAAGCGCCTCCCCCGGGCACCATATATTTT.

This clonotype was picked up many times. The junction differs from germline at one of its ends, possibly a read error. The CDR3 DNA reads as TGTGCCAGCAGCCTTTCGGGGCTAGCGGGGGGAAGTGCCATTTTT. It yields the protein CASSLSGLAGGSAIF. V gene TRBV3-1 combines with J gene TRBJ2-3; 11 bases are a match to TRBD2. The CDR3 totals 15 residues. Per germline, CDR1 LGHDT and CDR2 YNNKEL (reference sequence).

The J gene is TRBJ1-1, the V gene TRBV7-8; possibly TRBD1 for D (6 bases). The V end lost 5 bases, the J end lost 12 bases, and 19 bases lay between the germline ends. There are 13 residues in the CDR3. From germline, CDR1 is SGHVS and CDR2 FQNEAQ. CDR3 region: CASSHPLVRGTFF. The CDR3, as DNA: TGTGCCAGCAGCCACCCCTTGGTCAGGGGAACTTTCTTT.

This clonotype was found a few times. V gene TRBV6-2 or TRBV6-3 combines with J gene TRBJ2-3; D call uncertain. In germline, CDR1 is MNHEY, CDR2 SVGEGT. V was shortened by 6 bases and J by 0 bases, with 28 bases between the two germline ends. The CDR3 is made up of 20 amino acids. CDR3 DNA sequence: TGTGCCAGCAGACCCAACTCGCCCCGCCTTTTCCCCACTAGCACAGATACGCAGTATTTT. Protein sequence: CASRPNSPRLFPTSTDTQYF.

This clonotype was seen ten or more times. The chain links TRBV5-1 to TRBJ2-4, with a possible D match to TRBD2 (5 bases). V shed 2 bases and J shed 8 bases, with 14 bases lying between them. Germline V gives CDR1 SGHRS, CDR2 YFSETQ. CDR3 size: 14 residues. CDR3 sequence: CASSFSSGGDIQYF. CDR3 sequence (DNA): TGCGCCAGCAGCTTCTCCAGCGGCGGAGACATTCAGTACTTC.

The chain employs TRBV5-1 and TRBJ2-3, with 10 bases fitting TRBD2. The V gene end was trimmed by 0 bases and the J gene end by 2 bases; junction bases not matched to a gene: 12. The CDR3 length is 19 residues. The germline gives CDR1 SGHRS, CDR2 YFSETQ. The CDR3, as DNA: TGCGCCAGCAGCTTGGCCGGGACTAGCGTCTCGTCCCCCACAGATACGCAGTATTTT. Protein product: CASSLAGTSVSSPTDTQYF.

The CDR3 nucleotides are TGTGCCTGGAGTAAGGACAGGGTGCCGAGTGAAAAACTGTTTTTT. It codes for CAWSKDRVPSEKLFF. V and J are TRBV30 and TRBJ1-4; 8 nucleotides match TRBD1. Germline CDR1 and CDR2: GTSNPN and SVGIG (reference sequence). V lost 2 bases and J lost 7; bases outside the gene matches: 9. This CDR3 has 15 amino acids.

This clonotype appeared a few times. This rearrangement joins TRBV14 to TRBJ1-1; D not certain. Trimming took 4 bases from V and 8 from J, leaving 14 bases between them. The CDR3 length is 13 residues. CDR1 and CDR2 from the germline V gene are SGHDN and FVKESK. CDR3 residues: CASSPLRAGEAFF. The CDR3 DNA is TGTGCCAGCAGCCCACTAAGGGCGGGAGAAGCTTTCTTT.

This clonotype has at least ten counts. J is TRBJ2-7 and V is TRBV5-8; 10 bases are shared with TRBD2. With 2 bases clipped from V and 2 bases from J, the junction kept 10 bases outside the gene matches. Per the germline V gene, CDR1 is SGHTS and CDR2 is YDEGEE. The CDR3 has 17 amino acids. The CDR3 nucleotides are TGTGCCAGCAGCTTTGCCCTCCTAGCGGGGGCCCCCTACGAGCAGTACGTC. Translation gives CASSFALLAGAPYEQYV.

V usage is TRBV20-1 and J usage is TRBJ1-2; no clear D gene. The germline V gene encodes CDR1 DFQATT and CDR2 SNEGSKA (reference sequence). The CDR3 runs to 12 residues. The ends were cut back, 7 bases at V and 10 bases at J, with 19 bases in the middle. The CDR3 reads CSVRGSSRDYTF. CDR3 bases: TGCAGTGTACGGGGATCTAGTCGTGACTACACCTTC.

This clonotype was counted a few times. The J gene is TRBJ1-5, the V gene TRBV6-5, with D hard to call. The CDR3 is made up of 14 amino acids. Germline V gene lookup returns CDR1 MNHEY and CDR2 SVGAGI. V lost 2 bases, J lost 0 bases, and 5 bases lay in between. The CDR3 bases are TGTGCCAGCAGTTACGGTGATAGCAATCAGCCCCAGCATTTT. Residues: CASSYGDSNQPQHF.